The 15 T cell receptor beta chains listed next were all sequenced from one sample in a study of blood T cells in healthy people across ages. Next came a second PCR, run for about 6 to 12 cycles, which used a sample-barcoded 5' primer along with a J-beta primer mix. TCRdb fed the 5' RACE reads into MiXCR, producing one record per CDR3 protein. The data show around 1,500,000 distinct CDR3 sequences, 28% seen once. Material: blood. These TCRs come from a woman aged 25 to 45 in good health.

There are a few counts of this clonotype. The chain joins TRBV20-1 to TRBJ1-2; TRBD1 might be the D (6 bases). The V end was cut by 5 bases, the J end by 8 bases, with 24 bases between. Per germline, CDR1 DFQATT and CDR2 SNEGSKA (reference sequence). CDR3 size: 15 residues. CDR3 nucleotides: TGCAGTGCTCAGGACAGAGAGGCCGGGGTCGGGGGCTACACCTTC. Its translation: CSAQDREAGVGGYTF.

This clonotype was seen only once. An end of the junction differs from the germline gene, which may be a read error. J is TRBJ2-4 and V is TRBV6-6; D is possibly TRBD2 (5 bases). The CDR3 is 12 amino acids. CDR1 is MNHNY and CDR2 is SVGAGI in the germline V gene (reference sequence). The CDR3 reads CASGYFAEEQYF. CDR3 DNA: TGTGCCAGCGGTTACTTTGCGGAGGAGCAGTACTTC.

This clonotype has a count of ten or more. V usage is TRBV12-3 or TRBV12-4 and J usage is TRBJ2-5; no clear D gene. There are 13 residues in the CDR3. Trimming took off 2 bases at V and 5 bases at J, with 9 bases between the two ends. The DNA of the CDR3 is TGTGCCAGCAGTTTATCCTCAGAGGAGACCCAGTACTTC. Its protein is CASSLSSEETQYF.

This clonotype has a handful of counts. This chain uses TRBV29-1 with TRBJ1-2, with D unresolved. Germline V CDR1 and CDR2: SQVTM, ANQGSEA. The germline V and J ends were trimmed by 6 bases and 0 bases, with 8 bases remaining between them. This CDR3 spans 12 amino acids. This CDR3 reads CSVTAANYGYTF. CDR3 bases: TGCAGCGTGACGGCTGCTAACTATGGCTACACCTTC.

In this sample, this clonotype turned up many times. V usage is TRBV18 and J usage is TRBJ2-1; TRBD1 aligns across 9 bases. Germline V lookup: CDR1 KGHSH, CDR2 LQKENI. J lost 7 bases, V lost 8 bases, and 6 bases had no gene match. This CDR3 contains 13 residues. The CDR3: CASSPGTGNEQFF. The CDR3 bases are TGTGCCAGCAGCCCCGGGACAGGGAATGAGCAGTTCTTC.

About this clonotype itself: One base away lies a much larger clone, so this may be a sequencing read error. CDR3 region: CVSSRFTDTQYF. The CDR3 DNA follows: TGTGTCAGCAGTCGTTTCACAGATACGCAGTATTTT. V is TRBV2 and J is TRBJ2-3, with no clear D. Germline values: CDR1 SNHLY, CDR2 FYNNEI. The CDR3 is 12 residues long.

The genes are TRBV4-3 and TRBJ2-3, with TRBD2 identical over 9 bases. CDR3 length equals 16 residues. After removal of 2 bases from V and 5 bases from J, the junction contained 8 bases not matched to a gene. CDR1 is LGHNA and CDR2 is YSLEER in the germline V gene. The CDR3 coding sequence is TGCGCCAGCAGCCAAAGTATAGCGGGAGTGAGAGATACGCAGTATTTT. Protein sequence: CASSQSIAGVRDTQYF.

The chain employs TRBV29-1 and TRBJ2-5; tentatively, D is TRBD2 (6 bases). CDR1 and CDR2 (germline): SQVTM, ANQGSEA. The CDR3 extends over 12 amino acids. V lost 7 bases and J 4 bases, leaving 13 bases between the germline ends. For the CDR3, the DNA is TGCAGCGCTGTGACTAGTCGAGAGACCCAGTACTTC. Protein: CSAVTSRETQYF. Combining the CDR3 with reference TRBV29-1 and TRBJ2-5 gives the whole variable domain SAVISQKPSRDICQRGTSLTIQCQVDSQVTMMFWYRQQPGQSLTLIATANQGSEATYESGFVIDKFPISRPNLTFSTLTVSNMSPEDSSIYLCSAVTSRETQYFGPGTRLLVL.

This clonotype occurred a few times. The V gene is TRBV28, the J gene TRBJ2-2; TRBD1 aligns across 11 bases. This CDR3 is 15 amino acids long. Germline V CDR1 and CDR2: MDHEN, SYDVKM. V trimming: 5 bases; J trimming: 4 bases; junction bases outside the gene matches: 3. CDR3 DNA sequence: TGTGCCAGCAGTCAGGGACAGGGGGGCACCGGGGAGCTGTTTTTT. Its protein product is CASSQGQGGTGELFF.

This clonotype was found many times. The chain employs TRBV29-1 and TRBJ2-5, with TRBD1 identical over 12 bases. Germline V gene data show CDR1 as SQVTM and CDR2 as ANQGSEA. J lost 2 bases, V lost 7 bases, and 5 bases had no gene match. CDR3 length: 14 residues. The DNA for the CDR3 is TGCAGCGCCCGGGACAGGGGGCAACAAGAGACCCAGTACTTC. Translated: CSARDRGQQETQYF.

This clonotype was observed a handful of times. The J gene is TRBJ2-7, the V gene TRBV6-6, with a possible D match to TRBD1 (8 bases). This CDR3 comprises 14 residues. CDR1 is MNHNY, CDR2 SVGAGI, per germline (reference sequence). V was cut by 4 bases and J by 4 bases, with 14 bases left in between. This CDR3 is CASSFNRGGYEQYF. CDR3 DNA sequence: TGTGCCAGCAGTTTCAACAGGGGGGGGTACGAGCAGTACTTC.

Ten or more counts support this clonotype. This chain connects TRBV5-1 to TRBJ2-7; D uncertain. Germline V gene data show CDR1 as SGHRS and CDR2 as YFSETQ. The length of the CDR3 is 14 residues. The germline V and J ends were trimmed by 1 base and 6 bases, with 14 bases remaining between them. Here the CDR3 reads CASSLRAQPFEQYF. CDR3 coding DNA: TGCGCCAGCAGCTTGAGGGCCCAACCTTTCGAGCAGTACTTC.

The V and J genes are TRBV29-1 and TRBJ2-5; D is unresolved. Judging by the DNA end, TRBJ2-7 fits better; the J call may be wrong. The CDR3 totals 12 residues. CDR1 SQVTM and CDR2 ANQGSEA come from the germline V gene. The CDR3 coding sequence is TGCAGCGTTGAAATACAGCACTACGAGCAGTACTTC. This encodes CSVEIQHYEQYF.

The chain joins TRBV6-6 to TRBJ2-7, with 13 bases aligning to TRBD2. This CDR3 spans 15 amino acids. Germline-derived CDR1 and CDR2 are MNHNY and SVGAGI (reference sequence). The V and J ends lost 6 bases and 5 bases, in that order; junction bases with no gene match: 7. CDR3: CASRPGLAGVHEQYF. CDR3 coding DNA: TGTGCCAGCAGACCCGGACTAGCGGGAGTTCACGAGCAGTACTTC.

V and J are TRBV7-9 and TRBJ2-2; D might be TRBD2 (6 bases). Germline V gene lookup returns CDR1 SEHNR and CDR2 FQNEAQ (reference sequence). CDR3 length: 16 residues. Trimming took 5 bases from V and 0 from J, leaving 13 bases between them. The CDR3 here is CASSPEGGANTGELFF. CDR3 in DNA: TGTGCCAGCAGCCCTGAGGGCGGGGCGAACACCGGGGAGCTGTTTTTT.